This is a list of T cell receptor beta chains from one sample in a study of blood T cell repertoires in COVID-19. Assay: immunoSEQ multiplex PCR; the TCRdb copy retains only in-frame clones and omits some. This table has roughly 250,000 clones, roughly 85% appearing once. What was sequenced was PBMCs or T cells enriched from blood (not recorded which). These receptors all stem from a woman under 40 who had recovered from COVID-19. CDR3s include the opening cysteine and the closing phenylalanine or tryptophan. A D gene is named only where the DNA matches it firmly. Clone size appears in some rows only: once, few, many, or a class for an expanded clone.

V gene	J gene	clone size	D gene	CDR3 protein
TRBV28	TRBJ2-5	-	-	CAHGVSGMGQETQYF
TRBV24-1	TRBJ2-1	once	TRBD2	CATSDSGEGSSYNEQFF
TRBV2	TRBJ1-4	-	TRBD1	CASTMPGQGFATNEKLFF
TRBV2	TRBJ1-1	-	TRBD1	CASSGGQGVTEAFF
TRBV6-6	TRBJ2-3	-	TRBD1	CASSYTGGHTDTQYF
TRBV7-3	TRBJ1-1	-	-	CASSSGSFNTEAFF
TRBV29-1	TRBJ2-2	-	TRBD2	CSVQAGGNTGELFF
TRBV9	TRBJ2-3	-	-	CASGETRTDTQYF
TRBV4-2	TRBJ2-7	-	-	CASSQEGVTYEQYF
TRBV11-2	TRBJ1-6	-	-	CASSSRTVLGRTLHF
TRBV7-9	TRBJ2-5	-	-	CASNPTPAGVNQETQYF
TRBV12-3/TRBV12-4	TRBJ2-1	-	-	CASSGQTYNEQFF
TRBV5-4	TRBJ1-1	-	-	CASSPENTEAFF
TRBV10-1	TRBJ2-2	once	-	CASSESLAWLGFRTGELFF
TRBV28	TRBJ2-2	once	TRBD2	CASSFFRPGLAGELFF
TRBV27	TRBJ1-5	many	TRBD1	CASSLSTGGNQPQHF